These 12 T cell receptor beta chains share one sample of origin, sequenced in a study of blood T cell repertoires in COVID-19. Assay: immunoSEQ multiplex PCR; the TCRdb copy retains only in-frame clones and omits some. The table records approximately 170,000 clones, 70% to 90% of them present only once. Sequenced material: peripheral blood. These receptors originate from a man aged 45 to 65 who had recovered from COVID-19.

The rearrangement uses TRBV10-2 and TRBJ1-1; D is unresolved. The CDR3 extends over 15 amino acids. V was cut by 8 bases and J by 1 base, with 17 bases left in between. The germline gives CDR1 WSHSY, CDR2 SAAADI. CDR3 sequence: CASEREERANTEAFF. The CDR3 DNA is TGCGCCAGCGAGCGGGAAGAGCGGGCGAACACTGAAGCTTTCTTT.

The CDR3 DNA reads as TGTGCCAGCAGTCCGGGGAACTCCTACGAGCAGTACTTC. It translates to CASSPGNSYEQYF. The rearrangement joins TRBV28 to TRBJ2-7; D is perhaps TRBD2 (5 bases). There are 13 residues in the CDR3. The V gene lost 5 bases and the J gene lost 0 bases, with 8 bases spanning the gap. Germline V gene sequence: CDR1 MDHEN, CDR2 SYDVKM.

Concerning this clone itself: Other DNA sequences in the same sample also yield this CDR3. The CDR3 reads CSVARGQANEKLFF. CDR3 DNA: TGCAGCGTCGCCAGGGGACAGGCTAATGAAAAACTGTTTTTT. This rearrangement joins TRBV29-1 to TRBJ1-4; 8 bases are shared with TRBD1. Germline assignment: CDR1 SQVTM and CDR2 ANQGSEA. V lost 6 bases to trimming and J lost 3 bases; unmatched junction nucleotides: 6. CDR3 length: 14 amino acids.

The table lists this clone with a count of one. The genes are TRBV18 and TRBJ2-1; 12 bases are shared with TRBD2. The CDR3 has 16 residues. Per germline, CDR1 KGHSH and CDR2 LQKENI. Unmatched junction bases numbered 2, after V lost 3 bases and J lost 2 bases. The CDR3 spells CASSPASGGAYNEQFF. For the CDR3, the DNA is TGTGCCAGCTCACCCGCTAGCGGGGGGGCCTACAATGAGCAGTTCTTC.

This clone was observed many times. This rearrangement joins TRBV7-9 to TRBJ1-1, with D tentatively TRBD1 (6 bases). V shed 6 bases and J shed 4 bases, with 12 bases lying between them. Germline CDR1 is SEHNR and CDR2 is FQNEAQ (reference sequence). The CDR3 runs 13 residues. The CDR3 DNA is TGTGCCAGCAGACCTACAGGGCTCACTGAAGCTTTCTTT. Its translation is CASRPTGLTEAFF.

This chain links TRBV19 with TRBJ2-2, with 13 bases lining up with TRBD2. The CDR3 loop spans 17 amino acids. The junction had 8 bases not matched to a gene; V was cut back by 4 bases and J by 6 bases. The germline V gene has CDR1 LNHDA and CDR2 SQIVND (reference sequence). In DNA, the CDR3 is TGTGCCAGTAGTACCCGACTAGCGGGAGGAAGAGCCGGGGAGCTGTTTTTT. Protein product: CASSTRLAGGRAGELFF. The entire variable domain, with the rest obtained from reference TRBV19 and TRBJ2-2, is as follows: DGGITQSPKYLFRKEGQNVTLSCEQNLNHDAMYWYRQDPGQGLRLIYYSQIVNDFQKGDIAEGYSVSREKKESFPLTVTSAQKNPTAFYLCASSTRLAGGRAGELFFGEGSRLTVL.

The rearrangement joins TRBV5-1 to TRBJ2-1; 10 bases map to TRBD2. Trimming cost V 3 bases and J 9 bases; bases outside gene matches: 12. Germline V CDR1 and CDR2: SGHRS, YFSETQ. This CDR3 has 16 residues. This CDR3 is CASSSPETSGFFEQFF. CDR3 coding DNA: TGCGCCAGCAGCTCCCCCGAGACTAGCGGGTTTTTTGAGCAGTTCTTC.

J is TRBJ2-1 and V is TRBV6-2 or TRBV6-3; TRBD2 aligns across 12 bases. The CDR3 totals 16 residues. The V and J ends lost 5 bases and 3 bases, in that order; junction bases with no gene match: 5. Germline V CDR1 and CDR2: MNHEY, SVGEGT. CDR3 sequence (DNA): TGTGCCAGCAGTCCGCTAGCGGGAGGGAACTACAATGAGCAGTTCTTC. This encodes CASSPLAGGNYNEQFF.

The CDR3 DNA is TGCAGTGCTAGTCTCCCGGGGACTGTAGAGCAGTACTTC. Protein: CSASLPGTVEQYF. The chain joins TRBV20-1 to TRBJ2-7; TRBD2 is a possible D gene (6 bases). The CDR3 contains 13 residues. V was shortened by 3 bases and J by 7 bases, with 16 bases between the two germline ends. Germline V gives CDR1 DFQATT, CDR2 SNEGSKA (reference sequence).

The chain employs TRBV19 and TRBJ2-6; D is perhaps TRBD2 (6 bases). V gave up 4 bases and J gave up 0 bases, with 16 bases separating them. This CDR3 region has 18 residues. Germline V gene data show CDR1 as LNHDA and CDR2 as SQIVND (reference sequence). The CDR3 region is CASSKSGTLNSGANVLTF. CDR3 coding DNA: TGTGCCAGTAGTAAGTCCGGGACTCTTAACTCTGGGGCCAACGTCCTGACTTTC.

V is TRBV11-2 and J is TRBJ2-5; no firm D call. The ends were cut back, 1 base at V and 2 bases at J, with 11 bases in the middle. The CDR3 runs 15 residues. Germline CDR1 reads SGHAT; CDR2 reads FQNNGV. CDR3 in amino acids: CASSLVGSRQETQYF. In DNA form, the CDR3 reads TGTGCCAGCAGCTTAGTTGGTAGCAGACAAGAGACCCAGTACTTC.

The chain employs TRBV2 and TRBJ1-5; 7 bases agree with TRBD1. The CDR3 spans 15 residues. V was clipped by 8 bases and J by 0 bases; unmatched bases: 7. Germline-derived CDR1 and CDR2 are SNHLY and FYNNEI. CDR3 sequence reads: CASLQGFPSNQPQHF. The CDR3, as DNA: TGTGCCAGCCTACAGGGGTTCCCTAGCAATCAGCCCCAGCATTTT.